The T cell receptor beta chain described here comes from a study of blood T cell repertoires in COVID-19. Across the whole study: Specimens from acute and convalescent COVID-19 originated in the United States, Italy and Spain. From T cells, B-cell-depleted T cells, or PBMCs came the material, which was cDNA or gDNA.

This CDR3 spans 15 amino acids. The ends were cut back, 0 bases at V and 4 bases at J, with 12 bases in the middle. Germline CDR1 and CDR2: SGDLS and YYNGEE. Per the original methods: Using reference gene primer amplification, nucleated cell counts were estimated. Libraries were prepared by immunoSEQ multiplex PCR; TCRdb keeps only in-frame clonotypes and omits some of them. The V and J calls and clone size come from that table; D and trimming were worked out from the DNA. This table has more than 60,000 clones, 84% appearing once. Specimen: peripheral blood. The source of this sequence is a man aged 45-65 years with acute or convalescent COVID-19. V and J are TRBV9 and TRBJ2-3; the D gene is possibly TRBD1 (5 bases). The CDR3 coding sequence is TGTGCCAGCAGCGTAGGACGTCCACAGGCAGATACGCAGTATTTT. Translated, it gives CASSVGRPQADTQYF. Drawing the rest from reference TRBV9 and TRBJ2-3, the complete variable domain is DSGVTQTPKHLITATGQRVTLRCSPRSGDLSVYWYQQSLDQGLQFLIQYYNGEERAKGNILERFSAQQFPDLHSELNLSSLELGDSALYFCASSVGRPQADTQYFGPGTRLTVL.